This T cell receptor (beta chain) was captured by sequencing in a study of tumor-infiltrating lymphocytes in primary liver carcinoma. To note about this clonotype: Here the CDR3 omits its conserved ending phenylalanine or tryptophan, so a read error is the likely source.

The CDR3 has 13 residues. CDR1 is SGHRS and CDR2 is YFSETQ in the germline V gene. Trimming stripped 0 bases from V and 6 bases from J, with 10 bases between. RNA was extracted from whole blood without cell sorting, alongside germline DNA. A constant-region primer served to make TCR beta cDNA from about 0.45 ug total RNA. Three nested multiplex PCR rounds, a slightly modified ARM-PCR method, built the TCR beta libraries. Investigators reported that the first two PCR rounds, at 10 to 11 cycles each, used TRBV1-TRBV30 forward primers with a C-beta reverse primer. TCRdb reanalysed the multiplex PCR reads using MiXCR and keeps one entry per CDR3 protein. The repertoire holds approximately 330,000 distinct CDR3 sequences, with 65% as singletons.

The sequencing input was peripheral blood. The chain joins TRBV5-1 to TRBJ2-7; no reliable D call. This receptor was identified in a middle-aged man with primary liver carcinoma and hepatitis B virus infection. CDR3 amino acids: CASSLVSRGEQYL. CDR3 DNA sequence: TGCGCCAGCAGCTTGGTTAGCCGAGGCGAGCAGTACCTC.